These T cell receptor beta chains were read from a single sample in a study of Ad26.COV2.S vaccination and SARS-CoV-2 variants. Method: immunoSEQ multiplex PCR; TCRdb's copy keeps in-frame clones and lacks some. The sample contains 250,000 or so clones, around nine tenths of which appear only once. Sample: peripheral blood, taken in a trial of Ad26.COV2.S vaccine versus placebo. Receptors originate from a person between 18 and 65 years old who received the Ad26.COV2.S COVID-19 vaccine or a placebo. Each CDR3 is given with its conserved first and last residue. Clone size is stated in some rows and not others, as once, few, many or a class when expanded.

- | TRBJ2-7 | TRBV10-3 | CAIRQGYEQYF
- | TRBJ1-6 | TRBV4-1 | CASSHFLKGRGGYNSPLHF
- | TRBJ2-5 | TRBV29-1 | CSVGGLAGGPAQYF
- | TRBJ1-6 | TRBV7-9 | CASSPKGRYSPLHF
- | TRBJ1-1 | TRBV6-2/TRBV6-3 | CASSFRMNTEAFF
- | TRBJ2-1 | TRBV7-9 | CASSSTSGLYNEQFF
- | TRBJ1-2 | TRBV2 | CASRREGGDGYTF
- | TRBJ1-3 | TRBV5-1 | CASSLSRLLETGPGNTIYF
- | TRBJ1-2 | TRBV6-5 | CASGSGTTPGYTF
- | TRBJ1-4 | TRBV4-3 | CASSQGGSRATNEKLFF
- | TRBJ1-5 | TRBV18 | CASSPGTDWNSNQPQHF
- | TRBJ2-5 | TRBV29-1 | CSVPTRGTGRKTQYF
- | TRBJ1-1 | TRBV11-3 | CASSLGGLGTEAFF
- | TRBJ1-2 | TRBV10-3 | CAISDQNYGYTF
- | TRBJ1-3 | TRBV30 | CAWIDLLSGNTIYF
few | TRBJ2-7 | TRBV9 | CASSVGTIQGYEQYF